This is a list of T cell receptor beta chains from one sample in a study of beta chain features in type 1 diabetes. Produced via immunoSEQ multiplex PCR; TCRdb's table is partial and in-frame only. Of 330,000 or so clones in the sample, roughly a fifth were seen once. The sample comprised naive CD4+ T cells from blood. The receptors stem from a woman between 18 and 30 years old in good health. Both conserved end residues are part of each CDR3. Each record gives: J gene, V gene, D gene, clone size, CDR3 DNA, CDR3 protein. D genes are given only for firm matches. A row's size may be missing; if present it is once, few, many or a size class.

>TRBJ1-1|TRBV7-8|.|few
TGTGCCAGCAAGATAGGGGACACTGAAGCTTTCTTT
CASKIGDTEAFF
>TRBJ2-5|TRBV29-1|TRBD1|.
TGCAGCGACGGGGACAGGGTGTTGAAAGAGACCCAGTACTTC
CSDGDRVLKETQYF
>TRBJ2-1|TRBV6-1|.|.
TGTGCCAGCAGTGAAGATATTAGCGGCGCCTACAATGAGCAGTTCTTC
CASSEDISGAYNEQFF
>TRBJ2-7|TRBV2|.|.
TGTGCCAGCAACCAGCGGGACAACGGGGACGAGCAGTACTTC
CASNQRDNGDEQYF
>TRBJ2-5|TRBV30|.|.
TGTGCCTGGGGGCCTCAAGAGACCCAGTACTTC
CAWGPQETQYF
>TRBJ2-1|TRBV19|TRBD2|few
TGTGCCAGTAGTATCGTTAGCGGGGTTTACAATGAGCAGTTCTTC
CASSIVSGVYNEQFF
>TRBJ2-3|TRBV6-5|.|.
TGTGCCAGCAGTACAGGCCCCTTGAATACGCAGTATTTT
CASSTGPLNTQYF
>TRBJ2-2|TRBV19|TRBD1|few
TGTGCCAGTAGTTCCTTTGACAGGGTCACCGGGGAGCTGTTTTTT
CASSSFDRVTGELFF
>TRBJ2-5|TRBV30|TRBD1|.
TGTGCCTGGAGTGGCGGGCTAATACAGGGGAATGACCAGTACTTC
CAWSGGLIQGNDQYF
>TRBJ1-6|TRBV9|TRBD1|.
TGTGCCAGCAGCGCTGACAGGGACGGACCCCTCCACTTT
CASSADRDGPLHF
>TRBJ1-2|TRBV30|.|.
TGTGCCTGGGGGCGGGTAGGCTACACCTTC
CAWGRVGYTF
>TRBJ2-5|TRBV18|TRBD1|few
TGTGCCAGCTCACGGGACAGACAAGAGACCCAGTACTTC
CASSRDRQETQYF
>TRBJ2-1|TRBV30|TRBD1|few
TGTGCCTGGGGGACAGGGAGAAATGAGCAGTTCTTC
CAWGTGRNEQFF
>TRBJ1-5|TRBV7-8|TRBD1|.
TGTGCCAGCAGCGGTGGGACAGTTAGCAATCAGCCCCAGCATTTT
CASSGGTVSNQPQHF
>TRBJ1-1|TRBV29-1|TRBD1|.
TGCAGCGTCGGTCGGACAGGTGGGGTAACTGAAGCTTTCTTT
CSVGRTGGVTEAFF
>TRBJ2-2|TRBV19|.|few
TGTGCCAGTAGTATCTACGGGGGAACCTCCACCGGGGAGCTGTTTTTT
CASSIYGGTSTGELFF
>TRBJ2-3|TRBV7-9|.|few
TGTGCCAGCAGCTGGGCACCGGGCCAAGGGACAACAGATACGCAGTATTTT
CASSWAPGQGTTDTQYF
>TRBJ2-1|TRBV29-1|.|.
TGCAGCGTCCAGGGGTTAGTGGTGGGTAATGAGCAGTTCTTC
CSVQGLVVGNEQFF
>TRBJ1-1|TRBV4-1|.|.
TGCGCCAGCAGCCACAGGGGTGGAACTGAAGCTTTCTTT
CASSHRGGTEAFF
>TRBJ1-2|TRBV30|TRBD1|.
TGTGCCTGGGGACAGGGTAGCGCTAACTATGGCTACACCTTC
CAWGQGSANYGYTF
>TRBJ2-5|TRBV7-2|.|few
TGTGCCAGCAGCCCAAGCGGGCTAGCCCGAGAGACCCAGTACTTC
CASSPSGLARETQYF
>TRBJ2-7|TRBV30|TRBD2|few
TGTGCCTGGAGGCCCAGACTAGCGGGAGATCGCTACGAGCAGTACTTC
CAWRPRLAGDRYEQYF
>TRBJ2-7|TRBV7-2|TRBD2|few
TGTGCCAGCAGCTTAATAGCGGGAGGGGTGTACGAGCAGTACTTC
CASSLIAGGVYEQYF
>TRBJ2-7|TRBV7-9|TRBD2|few
TGTGCCAGCAGCTTAGCGGCTAGCGGGAGCAACGAGCAGTACTTC
CASSLAASGSNEQYF
>TRBJ2-2|TRBV11-2|.|.
TGTGCCAGCAGCTCCACCGCAGGGGCCGGGGAGCTGTTTTTT
CASSSTAGAGELFF
>TRBJ2-2|TRBV14|.|few
TGTGCCAGTACCCGACAGTCGAACACCGGGGAGCTGTTTTTT
CASTRQSNTGELFF
>TRBJ2-7|TRBV4-1|TRBD2|few
TGCGCCAGCAGCCGGCCTCTAGCGGTCGGGGAGCAGTACTTC
CASSRPLAVGEQYF
>TRBJ2-3|TRBV10-3|.|.
TGTGCCATCAGCCTTAGCGTGAGCACAGATACGCAGTATTTT
CAISLSVSTDTQYF
>TRBJ2-7|TRBV4-2|TRBD2|.
TGTGCCAGCAGCCAAGATGTGACTAGCGGCTTCTACGAGCAGTACTTC
CASSQDVTSGFYEQYF
>TRBJ1-1|TRBV12-5|.|few
TGTGCTAGTGGTTTGGTCAGGGGTACTGAAGCTTTCTTT
CASGLVRGTEAFF
>TRBJ2-7|TRBV6-6|TRBD1|.
TGTGCCAGCAGTTACTCGGGACAGACCTACGAGCAGTACTTC
CASSYSGQTYEQYF
>TRBJ2-7|TRBV6-1|.|.
TGTGCCAGCAGTGAAAGTAGGCCGGAACGGGGCGAGCAGTACTTC
CASSESRPERGEQYF
>TRBJ2-7|TRBV5-4|.|.
TGTGCCAGCAGCCTGGAGAACAGGGCCCACGAGCAGTACTTC
CASSLENRAHEQYF
>TRBJ1-3|TRBV7-9|.|few
TGTGCCAGCAGCCTGGGACTTCACTCTGGAAACACCATATATTTT
CASSLGLHSGNTIYF
>TRBJ1-2|TRBV6-1|.|.
TGTGCCAGCAGCGAGACAGCGAACTATGGCTACACCTTC
CASSETANYGYTF
>TRBJ2-7|TRBV21-1|.|few
TGTGCCAGCAGCGGAGGGGTATACGAGCAGTACTTC
CASSGGVYEQYF
>TRBJ2-1|TRBV11-2|.|few
TGTGCCAGCAGCTTAGAAGGGGCGGTTAGCTCCTACAATGAGCAGTTCTTC
CASSLEGAVSSYNEQFF
>TRBJ2-2|TRBV9|TRBD2|.
TGTGCCAGCAGCGTAGCGGGGGGGCGATCCGGGGAGCTGTTTTTT
CASSVAGGRSGELFF
>TRBJ1-1|TRBV29-1|TRBD1|.
TGCAGCGTTCAAAAGACAGGGCAAAGCACTGAAGCTTTCTTT
CSVQKTGQSTEAFF
>TRBJ2-2|TRBV29-1|TRBD2|.
TGCAGCGCCCGTCCCCGGGAGGAAACCGGGGAGCTGTTTTTT
CSARPREETGELFF
>TRBJ2-7|TRBV30|TRBD2|few
TGTGCCTGGAAGTCCGCCGGACTAGCGGGACCCTACGAGCAGTACTTC
CAWKSAGLAGPYEQYF
>TRBJ2-2|TRBV12-5|TRBD1|.
TGTGCTAGTGGTTTGGCTAGACAGGGGGTAATGACCGGGGAGCTGTTTTTT
CASGLARQGVMTGELFF
>TRBJ2-1|TRBV15|.|few
TGTGCCACCAGCCGGGGGGACAACTACAATGAGCAGTTCTTC
CATSRGDNYNEQFF
>TRBJ1-1|TRBV7-9|.|few
TGTGCCAGCCTTCCCGGGGGGGCGCATAAAACTGAAGCTTTCTTT
CASLPGGAHKTEAFF
>TRBJ2-7|TRBV2|.|once
TGTGCCAGCAGAGCGCAGGGTCCTACCTACGAGCAGTACTTC
CASRAQGPTYEQYF
>TRBJ1-2|TRBV7-2|.|few
TGTGCCAGCAGCTTAGACAGTAACTATGGCTACACCTTC
CASSLDSNYGYTF
>TRBJ2-5|TRBV7-8|TRBD1|.
TGTGCCAGCAGTAAGGCCGCAGGGGGAGAGACCCAGTACTTC
CASSKAAGGETQYF
>TRBJ1-1|TRBV30|.|.
TGTGCCTGGATTGATTTTTACAGGGTGGGTACTGAAGCTTTCTTT
CAWIDFYRVGTEAFF
>TRBJ2-7|TRBV10-3|.|few
TGTGCCCTCCGGGGGCAGGGGGCCTACGAGCAGTACTTC
CALRGQGAYEQYF
>TRBJ2-7|TRBV30|TRBD1|few
TGTGCCTGGGCCCCGGGACAGGCGAACTACGAGCAGTACTTC
CAWAPGQANYEQYF
>TRBJ2-1|TRBV27|TRBD1|.
TGTGCCAGCAGTCCGTCGACAGGGAGCTCCTACAATGAGCAGTTCTTC
CASSPSTGSSYNEQFF
>TRBJ1-2|TRBV5-1|TRBD1|few
TGCGCCAGCAGCTCGGGACAGTACAACTATGGCTACACCTTC
CASSSGQYNYGYTF
>TRBJ2-7|TRBV6-5|.|.
TGTGCCAGCAGTGAAGAGAGGCGGATTCCGGACTTC
CASSEERRIPDF
>TRBJ1-5|TRBV7-2|.|.
TGTGCCAGCAGCCCCCATGGGGGGACCAATCAGCCCCAGCATTTT
CASSPHGGTNQPQHF
>TRBJ2-3|TRBV6-5|TRBD1|few
TGTGCCAGCAGTTACTCTAGGACAGGCGGTTCGAAGTATTTT
CASSYSRTGGSKYF
>TRBJ2-5|TRBV7-2|TRBD1|few
TGTGCCAGCAGCCCGGACAGGGCCACGGGGGAGACCCAGTACTTC
CASSPDRATGETQYF